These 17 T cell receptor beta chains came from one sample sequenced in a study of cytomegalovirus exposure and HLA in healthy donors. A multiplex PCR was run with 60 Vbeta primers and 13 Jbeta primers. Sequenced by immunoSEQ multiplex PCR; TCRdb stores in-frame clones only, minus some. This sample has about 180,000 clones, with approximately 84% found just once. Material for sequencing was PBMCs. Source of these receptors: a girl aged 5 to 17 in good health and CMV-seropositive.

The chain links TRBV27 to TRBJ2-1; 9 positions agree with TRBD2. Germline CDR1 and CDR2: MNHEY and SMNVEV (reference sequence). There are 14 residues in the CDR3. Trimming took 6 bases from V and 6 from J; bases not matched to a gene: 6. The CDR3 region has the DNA TGTGCCAGCAGGTCCTTAGCGGGAGTCAATGAGCAGTTCTTC. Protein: CASRSLAGVNEQFF.

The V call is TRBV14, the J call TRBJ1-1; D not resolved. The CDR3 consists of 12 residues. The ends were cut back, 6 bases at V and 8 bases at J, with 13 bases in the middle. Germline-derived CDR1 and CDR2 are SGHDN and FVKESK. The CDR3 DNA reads TGTGCCAGCAGTCCCCCCGGAGTGGAAGCTTTCTTT. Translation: CASSPPGVEAFF.

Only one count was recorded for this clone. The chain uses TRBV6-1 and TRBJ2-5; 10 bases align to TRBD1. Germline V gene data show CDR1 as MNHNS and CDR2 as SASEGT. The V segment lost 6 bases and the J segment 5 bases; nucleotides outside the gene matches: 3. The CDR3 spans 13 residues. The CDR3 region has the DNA TGTGCCAGCAGGGGACAGGGGCACGAGACCCAGTACTTC. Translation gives CASRGQGHETQYF.

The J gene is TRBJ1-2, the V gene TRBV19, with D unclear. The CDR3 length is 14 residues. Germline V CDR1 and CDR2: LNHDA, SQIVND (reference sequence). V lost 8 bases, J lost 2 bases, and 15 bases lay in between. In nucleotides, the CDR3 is TGTGCCAGTCAGAGATGGGCGGGAAACTATGGCTACACCTTC. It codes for CASQRWAGNYGYTF.

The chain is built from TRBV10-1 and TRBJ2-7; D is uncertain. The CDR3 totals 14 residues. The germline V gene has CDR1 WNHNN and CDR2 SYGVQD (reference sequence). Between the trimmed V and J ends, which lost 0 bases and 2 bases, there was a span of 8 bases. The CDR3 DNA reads TGCGCCAGCAGTGAGTCGACGCGGCCCTACGAGCAGTACTTC. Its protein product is CASSESTRPYEQYF.

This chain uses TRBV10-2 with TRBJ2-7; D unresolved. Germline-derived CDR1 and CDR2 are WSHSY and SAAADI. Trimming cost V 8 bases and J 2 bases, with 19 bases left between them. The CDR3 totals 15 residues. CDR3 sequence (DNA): TGCGCCAGCCGTATGGAGCTAGGCCTAACCTACGAGCAGTACTTC. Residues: CASRMELGLTYEQYF.

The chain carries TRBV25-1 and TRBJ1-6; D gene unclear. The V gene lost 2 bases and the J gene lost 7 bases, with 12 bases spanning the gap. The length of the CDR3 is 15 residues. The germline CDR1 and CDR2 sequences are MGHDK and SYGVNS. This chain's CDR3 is CASSEGDRVNSPLHF. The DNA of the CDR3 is TGTGCCAGCAGTGAAGGAGACCGGGTAAATTCACCCCTCCACTTT.

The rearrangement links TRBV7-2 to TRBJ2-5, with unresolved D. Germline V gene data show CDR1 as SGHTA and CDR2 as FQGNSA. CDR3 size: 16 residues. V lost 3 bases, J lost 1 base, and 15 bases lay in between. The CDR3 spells CASSFKVQVVQETQYF. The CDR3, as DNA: TGTGCCAGCAGCTTTAAGGTCCAGGTGGTCCAAGAGACCCAGTACTTC.

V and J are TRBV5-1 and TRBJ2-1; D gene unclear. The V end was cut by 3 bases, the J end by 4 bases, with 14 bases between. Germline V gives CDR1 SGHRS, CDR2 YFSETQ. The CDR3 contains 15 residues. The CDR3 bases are TGCGCCAGCAGCTACTATTCCGGAGCTTACAATGAGCAGTTCTTC. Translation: CASSYYSGAYNEQFF.

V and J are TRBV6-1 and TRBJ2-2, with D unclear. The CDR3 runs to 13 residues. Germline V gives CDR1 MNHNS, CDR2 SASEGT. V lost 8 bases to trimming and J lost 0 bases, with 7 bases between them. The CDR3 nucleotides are TGTGCCAGCCTGAGAACGAACACCGGGGAGCTGTTTTTT. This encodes CASLRTNTGELFF.

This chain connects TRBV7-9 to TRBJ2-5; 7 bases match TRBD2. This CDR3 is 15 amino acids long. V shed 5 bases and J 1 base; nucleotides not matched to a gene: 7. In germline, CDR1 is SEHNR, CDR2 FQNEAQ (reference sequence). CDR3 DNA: TGTGCCAGCAGCCGGGGGGAGGTTGGCCAAGAGACCCAGTACTTC. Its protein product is CASSRGEVGQETQYF.

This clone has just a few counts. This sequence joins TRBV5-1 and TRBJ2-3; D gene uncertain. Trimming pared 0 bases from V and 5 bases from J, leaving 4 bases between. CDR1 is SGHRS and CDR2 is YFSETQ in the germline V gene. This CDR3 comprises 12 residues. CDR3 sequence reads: CASSLGGDTQYF. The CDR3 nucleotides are TGCGCCAGCAGCTTGGGAGGAGATACGCAGTATTTT.

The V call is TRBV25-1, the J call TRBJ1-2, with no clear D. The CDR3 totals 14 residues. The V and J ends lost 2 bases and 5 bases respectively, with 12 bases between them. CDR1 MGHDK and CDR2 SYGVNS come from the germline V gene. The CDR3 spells CASSESREGYGYTF. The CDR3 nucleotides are TGTGCCAGCAGTGAAAGCCGGGAAGGATATGGCTACACCTTC.

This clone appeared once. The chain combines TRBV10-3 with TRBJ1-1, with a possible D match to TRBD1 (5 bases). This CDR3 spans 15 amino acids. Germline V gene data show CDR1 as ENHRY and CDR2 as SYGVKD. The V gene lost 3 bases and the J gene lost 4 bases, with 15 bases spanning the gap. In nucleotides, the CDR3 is TGTGCCATCAGTGAAATGGGGCAAGGTGCCACTGAAGCTTTCTTT. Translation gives CAISEMGQGATEAFF.

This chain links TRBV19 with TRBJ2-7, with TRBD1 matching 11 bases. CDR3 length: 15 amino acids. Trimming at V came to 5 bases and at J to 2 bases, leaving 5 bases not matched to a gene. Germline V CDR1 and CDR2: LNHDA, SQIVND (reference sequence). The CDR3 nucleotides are TGTGCCAGTAGTGCCCGGGACAGGGGGACCTACGAGCAGTACTTC. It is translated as CASSARDRGTYEQYF.

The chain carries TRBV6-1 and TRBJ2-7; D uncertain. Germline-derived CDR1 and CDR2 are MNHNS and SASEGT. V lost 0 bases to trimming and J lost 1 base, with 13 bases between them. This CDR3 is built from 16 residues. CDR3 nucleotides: TGTGCCAGCAGTGAAGCGCAGTCCCGTTGGTCCTACGAGCAGTACTTC. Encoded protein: CASSEAQSRWSYEQYF.

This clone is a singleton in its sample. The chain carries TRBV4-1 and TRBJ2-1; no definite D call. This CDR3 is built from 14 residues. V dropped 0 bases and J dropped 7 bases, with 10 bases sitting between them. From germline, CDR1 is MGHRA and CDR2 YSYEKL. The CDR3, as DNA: TGCGCCAGCAGCCAAGACTTCTTGTTTAATGAGCAGTTCTTC. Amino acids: CASSQDFLFNEQFF.